Included here is one T cell receptor (beta chain) sequence, with context. The J segment lost 6 bases and the V segment lost 0 bases, leaving 7 bases of the junction unmatched. The CDR3 sequence is 16 residues long. CDR1 and CDR2 from the germline V gene are SGDLS and YYNGEE. These data are taken from a study of blood T cell repertoires in COVID-19. TCRdb's table, derived via immunoSEQ multiplex PCR, lists solely in-frame clones and lacks some. The sample lists roughly 170,000 clones, under 85% occurring once. The J gene is TRBJ2-1, the V gene TRBV9; the match to TRBD2 covers 9 bases. The sequencing input was peripheral blood. The TCR comes from a human donor in a cohort sampled during active COVID-19. The CDR3 DNA reads as TGTGCCAGCAGCGTAGTGGTTAGCGGGGGCCTCAATGAGCAGTTCTTC. Translated, it gives CASSVVVSGGLNEQFF. Filled out from reference TRBV9 and TRBJ2-1, the complete variable domain reads DSGVTQTPKHLITATGQRVTLRCSPRSGDLSVYWYQQSLDQGLQFLIQYYNGEERAKGNILERFSAQQFPDLHSELNLSSLELGDSALYFCASSVVVSGGLNEQFFGPGTRLTVL.